These 15 T cell receptor beta chains originate from one sample sequenced in a study of T cell clonotyping in hematopoietic cell transplantation. Profiled with immunoSEQ multiplex PCR; TCRdb holds only in-frame clones, not every one. This sample has roughly 40,000 clones, with 75% to 90% found just once. The time point denotes: recipient sample about 28 days before transplant, after cytoreduction. Specimen: peripheral blood mononuclear cells, collected before stem cell transplant. The receptors here all came from a man aged 55 to 70 with acute myeloid leukemia. Some clones in this sample may be carry-over from other donors' samples.

This chain joins TRBV2 and TRBJ1-5; D call uncertain. Looked up from germline, CDR1 is SNHLY and CDR2 is FYNNEI. The CDR3 sequence is 14 residues long. The germline V and J ends were trimmed by 2 bases and 1 base, with 6 bases remaining between them. The CDR3 loop is CASSEPRSNQPQHF. DNA of the CDR3: TGTGCCAGCAGTGAACCTCGAAGCAATCAGCCCCAGCATTTT.

This clone was recorded a few times. The chain links TRBV19 to TRBJ1-6; a possible D gene is TRBD1 (6 bases). The CDR3 covers 14 residues. Trimming cost V 8 bases and J 10 bases, with 18 bases left between them. Germline V CDR1 and CDR2: LNHDA, SQIVND (reference sequence). The CDR3 spells CASEGRDTSSPLHF. The CDR3 bases are TGTGCCAGTGAGGGCCGGGACACCTCGTCACCCCTCCACTTT.

The chain has TRBV7-2 and TRBJ2-3; D is ambiguous. Germline CDR1 SGHTA, CDR2 FQGNSA. V shed 6 bases and J shed 1 base, with 8 bases lying between them. This CDR3 is built from 13 residues. The CDR3 nucleotides read TGTGCCAGCAGAAGGTCCCGCACAGATACGCAGTATTTT. This translates into CASRRSRTDTQYF.

The sample holds one count of this clone. The chain couples TRBV7-9 to TRBJ2-5, with D possibly matching TRBD1 (6 bases). Germline V gene sequence: CDR1 SEHNR, CDR2 FQNEAQ (reference sequence). The CDR3 totals 13 residues. The V gene lost 5 bases and the J gene lost 5 bases, with 12 bases spanning the gap. CDR3 region: CASSRTVSETQYF. Here the CDR3 DNA reads TGTGCCAGCAGCCGGACAGTTTCGGAGACCCAGTACTTC.

The chain uses TRBV7-9 and TRBJ1-6, with D perhaps TRBD1 (5 bases). CDR1 and CDR2 (germline): SEHNR, FQNEAQ (reference sequence). The ends were cut back, 8 bases at V and 4 bases at J, with 12 bases in the middle. The CDR3 spans 14 residues. This CDR3 is CASGASGYNSPLHF. The CDR3 DNA sequence: TGTGCCAGCGGGGCCTCGGGGTATAATTCACCCCTCCACTTT.

The chain is built from TRBV5-1 and TRBJ1-1; TRBD1 is a possible D gene (5 bases). This CDR3 spans 16 amino acids. Germline CDR1 is SGHRS and CDR2 is YFSETQ. Between the trimmed V and J ends, which lost 4 bases and 1 base, there was a span of 17 bases. The CDR3 DNA follows: TGCGCCAGCAGCCAGCCGTCCCCCAGGGCGAACACTGAAGCTTTCTTT. Its translation: CASSQPSPRANTEAFF.

V and J are TRBV7-9 and TRBJ2-7; TRBD1 agrees at 9 bases. CDR3 length: 15 amino acids. In germline, CDR1 is SEHNR, CDR2 FQNEAQ (reference sequence). Trimming removed 7 bases from V and 5 bases from J; junction bases left unmatched: 12. The CDR3 protein is CASNYPAQGADEQYF. CDR3 sequence (DNA): TGTGCCAGCAATTACCCGGCACAGGGGGCCGACGAGCAGTACTTC.

V usage is TRBV5-6 and J usage is TRBJ1-2, with 8 nucleotides matching TRBD1. The germline V gene has CDR1 SGHDT and CDR2 YYEEEE. The CDR3 contains 14 residues. Losses at the gene ends were 6 bases for V and 8 bases for J; bases not matched to a gene: 12. CDR3 in DNA: TGTGCCAGCACCAGAGCCGGACAGGGTGGAGGCTACACCTTC. This codes for CASTRAGQGGGYTF.

The chain employs TRBV7-9 and TRBJ2-1; D unclear. The germline CDR1 and CDR2 sequences are SEHNR and FQNEAQ (reference sequence). The CDR3 has 15 amino acids. V gave up 2 bases and J gave up 5 bases, with 13 bases separating them. CDR3 loop: CASSLSAVVHNEQFF. The CDR3 DNA follows: TGTGCCAGCAGCTTATCCGCGGTCGTCCACAATGAGCAGTTCTTC.

In regard to this clone: One end of the junction varies from germline; a read error may be responsible. The chain joins TRBV7-7 to TRBJ1-1; D ambiguous. This CDR3 spans 13 amino acids. The germline V gene has CDR1 SSHAT and CDR2 FNYEAQ (reference sequence). CDR3 nucleotides: TGTGCTAGCAGCTCGGGGTTCGGCACTGAAGCTTTCTTT. This encodes CASSSGFGTEAFF.

This chain links TRBV4-1 with TRBJ1-2; the D is unclear. The V gene's germline CDR1 is MGHRA and CDR2 YSYEKL. The CDR3 contains 13 residues. V lost 0 bases and J lost 3, with 5 bases in between. The CDR3 coding sequence is TGCGCCAGCAGCCAAGACGGGTACTATGGCTACACCTTC. The encoded protein is CASSQDGYYGYTF.

The chain's CDR3 is CASSLAGRGGRETQYF. The CDR3 coding sequence is TGTGCCAGCAGCTTGGCGGGGCGGGGGGGCCGAGAGACCCAGTACTTC. The V gene is TRBV5-6, the J gene TRBJ2-5, with 9 bases fitting TRBD2. The CDR3 sequence is 16 residues long. Per germline, CDR1 SGHDT and CDR2 YYEEEE. The ends lost 0 bases at V and 4 bases at J; junction bases unmatched: 7. Full variable domain (rest looked up from reference TRBV5-6 and TRBJ2-5): DAGVTQSPTHLIKTRGQQVTLRCSPKSGHDTVSWYQQALGQGPQFIFQYYEEEERQRGNFPDRFSGHQFPNYSSELNVNALLLGDSALYLCASSLAGRGGRETQYFGPGTRLLVL.

In its sample, this clone was seen a few times. The J gene is TRBJ2-2, the V gene TRBV28; 10 bases align to TRBD1. The CDR3 is 16 amino acids. Germline V lookup: CDR1 MDHEN, CDR2 SYDVKM. V shed 5 bases, J shed 1 base, and the junction held 4 bases outside the gene matches. CDR3 nucleotides: TGTGCCAGCAGTCCTCGGACAGGGGGGAACACCGGGGAGCTGTTTTTT. Translating it yields CASSPRTGGNTGELFF. The whole variable domain, filled in from reference TRBV28 and TRBJ2-2, reads DVKVTQSSRYLVKRTGEKVFLECVQDMDHENMFWYRQDPGLGLRLIYFSYDVKMKEKGDIPEGYSVSREKKERFSLILESASTNQTSMYLCASSPRTGGNTGELFFGEGSRLTVL.

The chain recombines TRBV7-6 with TRBJ1-5, with D maybe TRBD1 (6 bases). CDR1 SGHVS and CDR2 FNYEAQ come from the germline V gene. The CDR3 totals 16 residues. Trimming stripped 5 bases from V and 7 bases from J, with 21 bases between. The CDR3 loop reads CASSQDTSSRGQPQHF. The DNA for the CDR3 is TGTGCCAGCAGCCAAGACACGAGTTCCAGGGGCCAGCCCCAGCATTTT.

The chain recombines TRBV5-4 with TRBJ2-1; no firm D call. Germline values: CDR1 SGHNT, CDR2 YYREEE (reference sequence). This CDR3 region has 14 residues. Trimming removed 1 base at V and 2 bases at J, with 7 bases between. CDR3 residues: CASSLSQAYNEQFF. DNA for the CDR3: TGTGCCAGCAGCTTGTCTCAGGCCTACAATGAGCAGTTCTTC.